Below are 8 T cell receptor beta chains sequenced from a single sample in a study of blood T cell repertoires in COVID-19. The protocol was immunoSEQ multiplex PCR, while the TCRdb copy is restricted to in-frame clones and leaves out a portion. Of 150,000 to 200,000 clones listed, roughly 90% are singletons. Sequences were obtained from peripheral blood. The origin of the receptors is a man younger than 30 with COVID-19, enrolled during active disease.

The J gene is TRBJ1-1, the V gene TRBV6-4; D gene ambiguous. CDR1 MRHNA and CDR2 SNTAGT come from the germline V gene. The germline V and J ends were trimmed by 5 bases and 0 bases, with 7 bases remaining between them. CDR3 length: 13 residues. CDR3 sequence (DNA): TGTGCCAGCAGTTCCAGCGTGAACACTGAAGCTTTCTTT. Protein: CASSSSVNTEAFF.

This chain uses TRBV28 with TRBJ2-3, with 10 bases identical to TRBD1. CDR3 length: 17 amino acids. Unmatched junction bases numbered 10, after V lost 5 bases and J lost 2 bases. Per the germline V gene, CDR1 is MDHEN and CDR2 is SYDVKM. The DNA of the CDR3 is TGTGCCAGCAGTCCTTCGGGACAGGGGACCCTCACAGATACGCAGTATTTT. Its translation: CASSPSGQGTLTDTQYF.

J is TRBJ2-1 and V is TRBV5-1; no firm D call. Between the trimmed V and J ends, which lost 0 bases and 4 bases, there was a span of 11 bases. Germline V lookup: CDR1 SGHRS, CDR2 YFSETQ. The CDR3 is 15 amino acids. In nucleotides, the CDR3 is TGCGCCAGCAGCTTGGTTGGTGGGCCGTACAATGAGCAGTTCTTC. It is translated as CASSLVGGPYNEQFF.

Regarding this clone: One end of the junction varies from germline; a read error may be responsible. The chain combines TRBV6-2 or TRBV6-3 with TRBJ2-7; perhaps TRBD1 as D (6 bases). Germline CDR1 reads MNHEY; CDR2 reads SVGEGT. This CDR3 has 16 residues. The CDR3 sequence: CASSYDSQGWINPTSF. In nucleotides, the CDR3 is TGTGCCAGCAGTTACGACTCGCAGGGGTGGATTAACCCAACCAGCTTC.

This chain uses TRBV30 with TRBJ2-1, with TRBD2 as a possible D gene (6 bases). The length of the CDR3 is 15 residues. Deletions cut 0 bases from V and 2 bases from J, with 11 bases between. CDR1 GTSNPN and CDR2 SVGIG come from the germline V gene (reference sequence). The CDR3 DNA reads TGTGCCTGGAGTGTCGGGCTAGCGACCTACAATGAGCAGTTCTTC. Its translation is CAWSVGLATYNEQFF.

This chain uses TRBV29-1 with TRBJ2-3, with D hard to call. Germline V gene data show CDR1 as SQVTM and CDR2 as ANQGSEA. There are 13 residues in the CDR3. V was pared by 5 bases and J by 2 bases, with 11 bases between. The CDR3 nucleotides are TGCAGCGTTCGGTCGCGGAACACAGATACGCAGTATTTT. Translating gives CSVRSRNTDTQYF.

The rearrangement links TRBV5-1 to TRBJ2-1, with TRBD1 matching 9 bases. Trimming removed 2 bases from V and 7 bases from J; junction bases left unmatched: 7. Germline assignment: CDR1 SGHRS and CDR2 YFSETQ. The CDR3 is 15 amino acids. CDR3 sequence (DNA): TGCGCCAGCAGCTTTCCGGGACAGGGTCCGAATGAGCAGTTCTTC. It yields the protein CASSFPGQGPNEQFF.

The chain carries TRBV11-2 and TRBJ2-7, with D possibly matching TRBD1 (6 bases). CDR1 and CDR2 (germline): SGHAT, FQNNGV. V lost 2 bases and J 4 bases, leaving 18 bases between the germline ends. This CDR3 comprises 16 residues. Here the CDR3 reads CASSLRWGRGRYEQYF. The CDR3 DNA reads as TGTGCCAGCAGCTTAAGGTGGGGCAGGGGAAGGTACGAGCAGTACTTC.